This paragraph covers one T cell receptor beta chain sequence. The antigen remains unidentified. A lack of ophthalmopathy progression within 18 months defined stable Graves' hyperthyroidism. The data are from a study of T cells in Graves' hyperthyroidism and ophthalmopathy. General study findings and limits: Clonotypes that were expanded in thyroid above 0.001 mostly appeared in blood too.

With V trimmed by 1 base and J by 6 bases, 4 bases remained unmatched. The CDR3 covers 15 residues. Germline CDR1 reads GTSNPN; CDR2 reads SVGIG (reference sequence). Regions amplified from RNA transcripts were the TCR beta CDR3 regions. TCR CDR3 underwent first-round RT-PCR with the HTBI primer set. TCRdb re-called the multiplex PCR reads through MiXCR, storing one row per CDR3 protein. Found here are fewer than 550,000 distinct CDR3 sequences, approximately 14% of them singletons; the top ten hold around 7.7%. The origin of this receptor is a woman aged 18-30 years with Graves' hyperthyroidism. The chain recombines TRBV30 with TRBJ2-1, with 12 nucleotides matching TRBD2. The sample was blood. The CDR3 region is CAWSGLAGVVNEQFF. The DNA of the CDR3 is TGTGCCTGGAGTGGACTAGCGGGGGTAGTCAATGAGCAGTTCTTC.